This T cell receptor (beta chain) was sequenced during a study of blood T cell repertoires in COVID-19. Study summary: The United States, Italy and Spain were the sources of the acute and convalescent COVID-19 samples. T cells, B-cell-depleted T cells, or PBMCs provided the cDNA or gDNA that served as material.

Original handling: Reference gene primer amplification gave nucleated cell count estimates. Assay used: immunoSEQ multiplex PCR; TCRdb lists only in-frame clones, some missing. The V and J calls and clone size were taken over from that table, and D and trimming were inferred from the DNA. Here the sample spans around 62,000 clones, approximately 93% being singletons. CDR1 SGHNT and CDR2 YENEEA come from the germline V gene. The CDR3 length is 14 residues. The V segment lost 6 bases and the J segment 5 bases; nucleotides outside the gene matches: 4. The sample was peripheral blood. The origin of this receptor is a man between 65 and 85 years old with active COVID-19. The V and J genes are TRBV11-3 and TRBJ2-1; 10 bases are a match to TRBD2. The CDR3 is CASSLLAGNNEQFF. The DNA for the CDR3 is TGTGCCAGCAGTCTACTAGCGGGGAACAATGAGCAGTTCTTC.